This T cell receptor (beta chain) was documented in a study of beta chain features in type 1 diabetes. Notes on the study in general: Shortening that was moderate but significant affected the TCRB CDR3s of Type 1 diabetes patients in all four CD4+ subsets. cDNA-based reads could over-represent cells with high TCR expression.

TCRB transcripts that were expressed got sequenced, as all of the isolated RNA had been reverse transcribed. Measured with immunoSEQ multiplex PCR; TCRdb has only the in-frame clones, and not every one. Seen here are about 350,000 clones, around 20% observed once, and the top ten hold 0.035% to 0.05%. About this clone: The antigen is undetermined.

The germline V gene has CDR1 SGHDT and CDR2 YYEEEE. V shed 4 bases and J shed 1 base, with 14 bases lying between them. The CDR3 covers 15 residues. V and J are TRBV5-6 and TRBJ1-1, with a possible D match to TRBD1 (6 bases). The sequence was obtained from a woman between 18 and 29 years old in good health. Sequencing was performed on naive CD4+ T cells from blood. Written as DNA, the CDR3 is TGTGCCAGCAGCCCCCATGGCAGGGGGAACACTGAAGCTTTCTTT. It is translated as CASSPHGRGNTEAFF. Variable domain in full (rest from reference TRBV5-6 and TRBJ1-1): DAGVTQSPTHLIKTRGQQVTLRCSPKSGHDTVSWYQQALGQGPQFIFQYYEEEERQRGNFPDRFSGHQFPNYSSELNVNALLLGDSALYLCASSPHGRGNTEAFFGQGTRLTVV.